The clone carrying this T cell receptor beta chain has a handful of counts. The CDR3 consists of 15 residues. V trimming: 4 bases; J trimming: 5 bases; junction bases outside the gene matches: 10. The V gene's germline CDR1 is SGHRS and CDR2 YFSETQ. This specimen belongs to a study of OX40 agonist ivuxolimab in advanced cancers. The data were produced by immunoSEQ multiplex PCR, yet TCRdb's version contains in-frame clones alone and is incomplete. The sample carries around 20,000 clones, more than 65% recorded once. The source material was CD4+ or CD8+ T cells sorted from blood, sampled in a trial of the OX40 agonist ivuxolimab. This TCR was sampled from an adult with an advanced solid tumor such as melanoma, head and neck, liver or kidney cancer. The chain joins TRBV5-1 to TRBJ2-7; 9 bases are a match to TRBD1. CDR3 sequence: CASSITGGSFDEQYF. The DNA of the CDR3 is TGCGCCAGCAGCATAACAGGGGGCTCTTTTGACGAGCAGTACTTC.